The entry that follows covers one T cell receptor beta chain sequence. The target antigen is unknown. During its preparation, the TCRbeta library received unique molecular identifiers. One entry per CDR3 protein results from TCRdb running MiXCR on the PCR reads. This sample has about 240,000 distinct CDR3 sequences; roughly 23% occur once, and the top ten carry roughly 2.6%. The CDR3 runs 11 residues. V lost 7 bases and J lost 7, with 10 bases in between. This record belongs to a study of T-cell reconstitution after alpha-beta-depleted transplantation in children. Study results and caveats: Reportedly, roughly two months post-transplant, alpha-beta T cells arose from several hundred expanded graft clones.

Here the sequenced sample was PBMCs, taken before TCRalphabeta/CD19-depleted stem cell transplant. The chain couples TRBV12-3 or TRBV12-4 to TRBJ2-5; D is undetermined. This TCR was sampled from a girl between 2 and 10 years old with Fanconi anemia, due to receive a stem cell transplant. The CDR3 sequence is CASTLGGTQYF. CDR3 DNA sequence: TGTGCCAGCACACTCGGTGGGACCCAGTACTTC.